This T cell receptor (beta chain) is from a study of human T cells and chemical hapten exposure (dated by TCRdb to about 2021). For the study in its entirety: For sensitization, 2% DPC in acetone was applied to a roughly 2 cm by roughly 2 cm area of upper inner arm skin. Libraries were combined into a pool for sequencing, and differences in TCR yield between samples came mainly from small differences in library volumes within the pool. Blood samples were taken from patients before sensitization (week 0) and then at 2, 6 and about 24 weeks after DPC sensitization. Patch testing was done on the upper back using Finn chambers containing 0.01% DPC, and results were scored after 6 days according to International Contact Dermatitis Research Group standards. Weekly therapeutic DPC doses were additionally applied to the scalp of patients throughout the roughly 25-week study period. Alopecia areata with under or over 50% scalp involvement, alopecia totalis and alopecia universalis were represented in the patient cohort, which was mostly female. About 28 alopecia patients gave blood for TCR sequencing at one to four time points (pre-sensitization, 2, 6 and 24 weeks). In alopecia patients, the study followed how the peripheral blood TCR repertoire changed in vivo over primary and secondary sensitization to diphenylcyclopropenone (DPC), a hapten.

The library came from RACE. The sequencer listed for this sample is NextSeq 500. During library preparation, unique molecular identifiers were attached to individual cDNA molecules so that TCRs could be counted quantitatively and reproducibly. For every blood RNA sample, sequencing covered both the TCR alpha and TCR beta chains. From the authors' description of their analysis: A median of roughly 99,000 TCRs per sample was observed, with a range of about 20,000 to 750,000. The Decombinator software suite was used to annotate V, J and CDR3 in the TCR reads. For PS versus PT1 abundance plots, all samples were subsampled to the same number of TCRs (28,000). TCRs were defined as expanded if absent before sensitization and observed at least eight times at the 2-week time point. The public reads were reanalyzed by TCRdb: fastp trimming at Q25, MiXCR alignment, in-frame beta chains only. Rows with a matching CDR3 protein are joined into one entry that keeps the most common DNA and genes. None of the V and J calls come from the authors' own analysis; TCRdb made them. Present in this sample are about 51,000 distinct CDR3 sequences, around a tenth of which were seen just once. 13% to 15% of the sample belongs to the ten largest clones.

What this sample's time point label stands for: pre-sensitization, week 0. The treatment or condition label corresponds to: therapeutic diphenylcyclopropenone sensitization with weekly scalp DPC. At every patch-test visit, the blood draw took place before the patch test was put on. To be eligible, patients had to be aged 18 to 70, diagnosed with alopecia and judged suitable for DPC therapy, while pregnant patients were excluded. Total RNA was isolated from unfractionated whole blood collected in Tempus Blood RNA tubes. The research as a whole found: The number of PT1 expanded TCRs positively correlated with patch test score, significant at thresholds 8, 16 and 32 but not 4. No change with DPC sensitization was found in the number of TCRs above 1 in 1000 frequency, and no evidence of global repertoire structure alterations was found. Compared with pre-sensitization or healthy control sets, expanded TCRs formed significantly more large CDR3 similarity clusters, which is consistent with antigen-driven responses. Because every patient had alopecia, a presumed autoimmune disease, the patients' immune response might differ from that of healthy individuals. Repeated subsampling changed both the strength of the expansion versus patch-test correlation and the threshold at which the correlation became significant.

The CDR3 numbers 14 residues from cysteine through phenylalanine. The sequence is cut down to CDR3 DNA, 42 bases in frame from base 1. V is pruned by 1 base and J by 5 bases, leaving 4 bases of the junction without a gene match. This clonotype was recorded a few times. No cognate antigen has been identified for it. Per-base quality was not reported, and no clone a single base away is much larger than it. This chain is built from TRBV12-3 or TRBV12-4 and TRBJ2-5; TRBD1 lines up with 7 middle nucleotides. The receptor was derived from a woman aged 40 to 50 with alopecia areata. Some clones in this sample may be carry-over from other donors' samples. Sample: whole blood, taken in connection with sensitization to the hapten diphenylcyclopropenone (DPC). The sequenced DNA is TGTGCCAGCAGTTTAGTACAGGGGAAGGAGACCCAGTACTTC. Its product reads: CASSLVQGKETQYF.